This TCR beta chain is from a study of Graves' ophthalmopathy and Graves' hyperthyroidism. Deletions cut 5 bases from V and 0 bases from J, with 14 bases between. Germline-derived CDR1 and CDR2 are SNHLY and FYNNEI. The CDR3 has 15 residues. For repertoire sequencing, the TCR beta CDR3 regions were amplified from RNA transcripts. In the first round, RT-PCR was carried out with HTBI primers, and a multiplex PCR formed the second round. Via MiXCR, TCRdb re-called the multiplex PCR reads, giving one row per CDR3 protein. The sample consists of almost 750,000 distinct CDR3 sequences, roughly two fifths of them appearing once. In its sample, this clonotype was seen a few times. Patients were left out if they had other autoimmune diseases, uncontrolled infections, pregnancy or lactation.

V usage is TRBV2 and J usage is TRBJ2-7; D possibly corresponds to TRBD2 (6 bases). This TCR derives from an adult man with Graves' ophthalmopathy. Sequences were obtained from peripheral blood. CDR3 nucleotides: TGTGCCAGCAGTTTAATCGGAGGGACCTCCTACGAGCAGTACTTC. It specifies CASSLIGGTSYEQYF.